The clone carrying this T cell receptor (beta chain) was detected ten times or more. TCRdb fed the 5' RACE reads into MiXCR, producing one record per CDR3 protein. The table shows about 66,000 distinct CDR3 sequences, with roughly 4.3% occurring only once. These data are taken from a study of neurological immune-mediated disorders. V gave up 4 bases and J gave up 0 bases, with 13 bases separating them. Germline lookup yields CDR1 SGDLS and CDR2 YYNGEE. This CDR3 is 15 amino acids long. The receptor's source is a young man with multiple sclerosis. The sample taken for sequencing was PBMCs. The chain uses TRBV9 and TRBJ1-2, with D perhaps matching TRBD1 (5 bases). This chain's CDR3 is CASSILEGANYGYTF. The CDR3 coding sequence is TGTGCCAGCAGCATCTTAGAAGGGGCTAACTATGGCTACACCTTC.